The T cell receptor beta chain under discussion was sequenced for a study of blood T cell repertoires in COVID-19. Across the whole study: The United States, Italy and Spain were the sources of the acute and convalescent COVID-19 samples. PBMCs, B-cell-depleted T cells, or T cells were the source of the cDNA or gDNA that made up the material.

Per the study methods: Reference gene primer amplification gave estimated nucleated cell counts. Produced via immunoSEQ multiplex PCR; TCRdb's table is partial and in-frame only. V and J calls and clone size are as listed in that table; D and trimming were resolved from the DNA. This repertoire shows about 280,000 clones, roughly 85% found once; its top ten account for 13%. Sequenced: peripheral blood. The receptor was derived from a human donor in a cohort sampled during active COVID-19.

CDR3 sequence (DNA): TGTGCCAGCAGTTCACAAGCTAAGTCAGGCAAAAACATTCAGTACTTC. It codes for CASSSQAKSGKNIQYF. The chain combines TRBV27 with TRBJ2-4; D is unclear. Germline assignment: CDR1 MNHEY and CDR2 SMNVEV (reference sequence). This CDR3 has 16 amino acids. Trimming stripped 4 bases from V and 3 bases from J, with 16 bases between.